A single sample is the source of the 19 T cell receptor beta chains below, sequenced in a study of T-cell memory formation after mild COVID-19. TCRdb re-derived calls from the 5' RACE reads in MiXCR, one entry per CDR3 protein. The table has about 190,000 distinct CDR3 sequences, approximately 16% seen once. Sequencing was performed on PBMCs or a T cell subset sorted from them (not recorded which). Every receptor here comes from an adult woman who had mild COVID-19 (a few samples of this study predate the infection). Cell type and time point are not known.

In DNA, the CDR3 is TGCAGTGCTAGATCGGGACTAGGGTTCAATGAGCAGTTCTTC. It is translated as CSARSGLGFNEQFF. The chain combines TRBV20-1 with TRBJ2-1; TRBD2 matches 8 bases. There are 14 residues in the CDR3. The ends lost 2 bases at V and 6 bases at J; junction bases unmatched: 6. CDR1 and CDR2 from the germline V gene are DFQATT and SNEGSKA (reference sequence).

This clonotype has at least ten counts. The V gene is TRBV4-3, the J gene TRBJ2-7; TRBD2 aligns across 8 bases. The trim removed 2 bases at V and 4 bases at J, leaving 10 bases unmatched. The germline V gene encodes CDR1 LGHNA and CDR2 YSLEER. This CDR3 has 16 residues. Here the CDR3 reads CASSQYTGTSGYEQYF. In nucleotides, the CDR3 is TGCGCCAGCAGCCAATACACCGGGACTAGTGGGTACGAGCAGTACTTC.

This clonotype was detected only a few times. This chain joins TRBV20-1 and TRBJ1-2, with D possibly TRBD1 on 6 matching bases. Germline CDR1 and CDR2: DFQATT and SNEGSKA (reference sequence). This CDR3 has 10 residues. Trimming left V 6 bases short and J 8 bases short, with 10 bases between. The chain's CDR3 is CSASRGGYTF. The CDR3 coding sequence is TGCAGTGCAAGCAGGGGCGGCTACACCTTC.

This rearrangement joins TRBV20-1 to TRBJ2-5; 7 nucleotides line up with TRBD1. The CDR3 spans 16 residues. CDR1 and CDR2 (germline): DFQATT, SNEGSKA (reference sequence). Trimming removed 4 bases from V and 0 bases from J; junction bases left unmatched: 11. CDR3 nucleotide sequence: TGCAGTGCTAACAGGGGTCCGCTATCGTACCAAGAGACCCAGTACTTC. Amino acids: CSANRGPLSYQETQYF.

This clonotype was counted many times. The rearrangement links TRBV4-2 to TRBJ2-5, with D perhaps matching TRBD1 (5 bases). V was pared by 1 base and J by 2 bases, with 8 bases between. This CDR3 contains 14 residues. Germline CDR1 reads LGHNA; CDR2 reads YNFKEQ. The CDR3 nucleotides are TGTGCCAGCAGCCAAGGGGGCGGACAAGAGACCCAGTACTTC. Translating it yields CASSQGGGQETQYF.

The chain joins TRBV20-1 to TRBJ2-1, with D perhaps matching TRBD2 (6 bases). Germline CDR1 reads DFQATT; CDR2 reads SNEGSKA (reference sequence). The CDR3 consists of 16 residues. Trimming pared 0 bases from V and 0 bases from J, leaving 12 bases between. The CDR3 reads CSARDGLAPSYNEQFF. For the CDR3, the DNA is TGCAGTGCTAGAGACGGCCTAGCGCCCTCCTACAATGAGCAGTTCTTC.

V gene TRBV6-1 combines with J gene TRBJ2-6; no firm D call. The V end lost 1 base, the J end lost 4 bases, and 17 bases lay between the germline ends. This CDR3 has 18 amino acids. Germline-derived CDR1 and CDR2 are MNHNS and SASEGT. CDR3 sequence: CASSEGSETAPGANVLTF. CDR3 coding DNA: TGTGCCAGCAGTGAAGGTTCCGAAACAGCTCCCGGGGCCAACGTCCTGACTTTC.

In this sample, this clonotype turned up many times. In nucleotides, the CDR3 is TGTGCCTGGAGTACAGATGAAAACTATGGCTACACCTTC. Its protein product is CAWSTDENYGYTF. The chain carries TRBV30 and TRBJ1-2; no definite D call. Looked up from germline, CDR1 is GTSNPN and CDR2 is SVGIG (reference sequence). V was clipped by 2 bases and J by 2 bases, with 9 bases between them. The CDR3 is 13 residues long. The full variable domain, with the rest looked up from reference TRBV30 and TRBJ1-2, is SQTIHQWPATLVQPVGSPLSLECTVEGTSNPNLYWYRQAAGRGLQLLFYSVGIGQISSEVPQNLSASRPQDRQFILSSKKLLLSDSGFYLCAWSTDENYGYTFGSGTRLTVV.

This clonotype was picked up a small number of times. The chain recombines TRBV25-1 with TRBJ1-6; unclear D gene. CDR1 and CDR2 from the germline V gene are MGHDK and SYGVNS. The CDR3 is made up of 12 amino acids. V shed 6 bases and J shed 8 bases, with 8 bases lying between them. CDR3 bases: TGTGCCAGCAGGGTTTCAGATTCACCCCTCCACTTT. Protein product: CASRVSDSPLHF.

The chain recombines TRBV10-3 with TRBJ2-1; D is uncertain. CDR3 length: 11 amino acids. The V gene lost 0 bases and the J gene lost 10 bases, with 4 bases spanning the gap. In germline, CDR1 is ENHRY, CDR2 SYGVKD. The CDR3 nucleotides read TGTGCCATCAGTGAGTCGAACGAGCAGTTCTTC. Residues: CAISESNEQFF.

This clonotype showed up just a few times. This chain uses TRBV7-3 with TRBJ2-3; 8 bases fit TRBD1. This CDR3 region has 13 residues. The germline gives CDR1 SGHTA, CDR2 FQGTGA. Losses at the gene ends were 8 bases for V and 5 bases for J; bases not matched to a gene: 6. Here the CDR3 DNA reads TGTGCCAGCGGGCAGGGGGCTCGAGATACGCAGTATTTT. Protein product: CASGQGARDTQYF. The whole variable domain, remainder taken from reference TRBV7-3 and TRBJ2-3, is GAGVSQTPSNKVTEKGKYVELRCDPISGHTALYWYRQSLGQGPEFLIYFQGTGAADDSGLPNDRFFAVRPEGSVSTLKIQRTERGDSAVYLCASGQGARDTQYFGPGTRLTVL.

V and J are TRBV5-6 and TRBJ1-1, with D possibly TRBD1 on 5 matching bases. CDR3 length: 15 residues. The germline V and J ends were trimmed by 2 bases and 1 base, with 12 bases remaining between them. The germline CDR1 and CDR2 sequences are SGHDT and YYEEEE. The CDR3 coding sequence is TGTGCCAGCAGCTTCTACGGGGGAGGGAACACTGAAGCTTTCTTT. It translates to CASSFYGGGNTEAFF.

This clonotype showed up just a few times. The chain is built from TRBV30 and TRBJ2-1; the match to TRBD2 covers 7 bases. V trimming: 4 bases; J trimming: 4 bases; junction bases outside the gene matches: 10. The CDR3 contains 15 residues. Germline CDR1 is GTSNPN and CDR2 is SVGIG (reference sequence). DNA for the CDR3: TGTGCCTGGATAGGTGGGCTAGCGGAGTACAATGAGCAGTTCTTC. Its protein is CAWIGGLAEYNEQFF.

This sequence joins TRBV6-2 or TRBV6-3 and TRBJ2-7; 8 bases align to TRBD1. V dropped 2 bases and J dropped 2; count of bases not matched to a gene: 8. The CDR3 length is 16 residues. From germline, CDR1 is MNHEY and CDR2 SVGEGT. The CDR3: CASSYPWTGTTYEQYF. In DNA form, the CDR3 reads TGTGCCAGCAGTTACCCCTGGACAGGGACAACCTACGAGCAGTACTTC.

This rearrangement joins TRBV20-1 to TRBJ1-2; 11 bases line up with TRBD1. CDR1 and CDR2 from the germline V gene are DFQATT and SNEGSKA (reference sequence). The CDR3 length is 15 residues. Unmatched junction bases numbered 7, after V lost 5 bases and J lost 2 bases. In DNA, the CDR3 is TGCAGTGCTCCTTCGGACAGGGGGCTCAACTATGGCTACACCTTC. Amino acid sequence: CSAPSDRGLNYGYTF.

This clonotype was seen more than once but under ten times. The rearrangement links TRBV9 to TRBJ1-1; TRBD1 is a possible D gene (6 bases). Deletions cut 0 bases from V and 5 bases from J, with 11 bases between. Germline-derived CDR1 and CDR2 are SGDLS and YYNGEE. The CDR3 runs 14 residues. CDR3 coding DNA: TGTGCCAGCAGCGTAGGGGGGCAGAGAACTGAAGCTTTCTTT. Encoded protein: CASSVGGQRTEAFF.

V is TRBV12-3 or TRBV12-4 and J is TRBJ2-7, with 8 bases lining up with TRBD1. V dropped 3 bases and J dropped 3; count of bases not matched to a gene: 10. CDR3 length: 16 residues. CDR3 bases: TGTGCCAGCAGTTTCCTCCTCGGGACAGGAGTCTACGAGCAGTACTTC. It codes for CASSFLLGTGVYEQYF.

This clonotype has a handful of counts. The gene calls are TRBV7-6 and TRBJ2-2; no definite D call. The CDR3 extends over 14 amino acids. Germline assignment: CDR1 SGHVS and CDR2 FNYEAQ. The V and J ends lost 1 base and 4 bases respectively, with 7 bases between them. The CDR3 nucleotides are TGTGCCAGCAGCTTAGGTTCCATCACCGGGGAGCTGTTTTTT. This translates into CASSLGSITGELFF.

Only a few counts were recorded for this clonotype. The chain has TRBV9 and TRBJ1-6, with D unresolved. In germline, CDR1 is SGDLS, CDR2 YYNGEE. This CDR3 region has 13 residues. V gave up 7 bases and J gave up 0 bases, with 5 bases separating them. In DNA, the CDR3 is TGTGCCAGCGCCAACTCCTATAATTCACCCCTCCACTTT. Amino acids: CASANSYNSPLHF.